This T cell receptor beta chain was identified in a study of cytomegalovirus exposure and HLA in healthy donors. Study-wide background: HLA-typed donors were the source of approximately 80 million unique TCRs held in an early data release.

The ends were cut back, 3 bases at V and 7 bases at J, with 7 bases in the middle. The CDR3 covers 12 residues. Germline V gene lookup returns CDR1 SEHNR and CDR2 FQNEAQ (reference sequence). PCR amplification relied on 60 Vbeta primers (plus 13 Jbeta primers). Data came from immunoSEQ multiplex PCR; TCRdb stores just in-frame clones and leaves some out. The table records more than 95,000 clones, over 60% of them present only once. This clone turned up a few times. V is TRBV7-9 and J is TRBJ1-5, with a tentative D call TRBD1 (5 bases). This TCR was recovered from a man in his fifties in good health and CMV-seronegative. The specimen sequenced was PBMCs. The CDR3 sequence: CASSFRGQPQHF. CDR3 nucleotide sequence: TGTGCCAGCAGCTTTCGGGGGCAGCCCCAGCATTTT.